The rows below give T cell receptor beta chains drawn from one sample of a study of metastatic and nonmetastatic thyroid tumors. Through MiXCR, TCRdb re-clonotyped the PCR reads. The top ten hold 15% to 19% of the sample, which has about 20,000 clones, around 30% seen once. The source material was tumor tissue. These receptors were collected from a female donor with papillary thyroid cancer or a benign thyroid nodule (not recorded which). Some clones in this sample may be carry-over from other donors' samples. Each CDR3 is given with its conserved first and last residue. D genes are given only for firm matches. Size tells how often a clone was seen (once, few, many) or the class of an expanded clone, and some rows leave it out.

V gene: TRBV28; clone size: NA; J gene: TRBJ1-2; D gene: NA; CDR3 protein: CASSNLNYGYTF; CDR3 DNA: TGTGCCAGCAGTAACCTGAACTATGGCTACACCTTC
V gene: TRBV7-2; clone size: few; J gene: TRBJ2-7; D gene: NA; CDR3 protein: CASSLVAVTYEQYF; CDR3 DNA: TGTGCCAGCAGCTTAGTTGCGGTAACCTACGAGCAGTACTTC
V gene: TRBV20-1; clone size: many; J gene: TRBJ2-7; D gene: NA; CDR3 protein: CSARDGLKQYF; CDR3 DNA: TGCAGTGCTAGAGATGGGTTGAAGCAGTACTTC
V gene: TRBV7-9; clone size: many; J gene: TRBJ2-3; D gene: TRBD2; CDR3 protein: CASSFSGYTQYF; CDR3 DNA: TGTGCCAGCAGCTTTAGCGGGTATACGCAGTATTTT
V gene: TRBV5-5; clone size: many; J gene: TRBJ1-2; D gene: NA; CDR3 protein: CASSLGVDIPNYGYTF; CDR3 DNA: TGTGCCAGCAGCTTGGGAGTAGACATCCCTAACTATGGCTACACCTTC
V gene: TRBV7-3; clone size: NA; J gene: TRBJ1-1; D gene: NA; CDR3 protein: CASSIPGTEAFF; CDR3 DNA: TGTGCCAGCAGCATTCCAGGCACTGAAGCCTTCTTT
V gene: TRBV12-3/TRBV12-4; clone size: NA; J gene: TRBJ1-1; D gene: NA; CDR3 protein: CASSFSTINTEAFF; CDR3 DNA: TGTGCCAGCAGTTTTTCGACAATCAACACTGAAGCTTTCTTT
V gene: TRBV3-1; clone size: many; J gene: TRBJ2-3; D gene: NA; CDR3 protein: CAPRCEQQGTDTQYF; CDR3 DNA: TGTGCCCCCAGGTGTGAGCAGCAAGGCACAGATACGCAGTATTTT
V gene: TRBV12-3/TRBV12-4; clone size: few; J gene: TRBJ2-2; D gene: TRBD2; CDR3 protein: CASTLRREATGELFF; CDR3 DNA: TGTGCCAGCACCCTACGACGGGAGGCAACCGGGGAGCTGTTTTTT
V gene: TRBV7-2; clone size: many; J gene: TRBJ2-3; D gene: NA; CDR3 protein: CASSLAGATDTQYF; CDR3 DNA: TGTGCCAGCAGCTTAGCTGGAGCCACAGATACGCAGTATTTT
V gene: TRBV6-4; clone size: many; J gene: TRBJ2-3; D gene: NA; CDR3 protein: CASSEGTDTQYF; CDR3 DNA: TGTGCCAGCAGTGAGGGGACAGATACGCAGTATTTT
V gene: TRBV6-1; clone size: many; J gene: TRBJ2-4; D gene: NA; CDR3 protein: CASSPGGLAKNIQYF; CDR3 DNA: TGTGCCAGCAGTCCAGGGGGGCTAGCCAAAAACATTCAGTACTTC
V gene: TRBV11-2; clone size: NA; J gene: TRBJ2-1; D gene: TRBD2; CDR3 protein: CASSLLAGDPSSYNEQFF; CDR3 DNA: TGTGCCAGCAGCTTACTAGCGGGAGACCCGAGCTCCTACAATGAGCAGTTCTTC
V gene: TRBV11-2; clone size: NA; J gene: TRBJ2-2; D gene: TRBD2; CDR3 protein: CASSPWGGGMGGELLF; CDR3 DNA: TGTGCCAGCAGCCCCTGGGGCGGGGGAATGGGCGGGGAGCTGCTTTTT
V gene: TRBV7-2; clone size: many; J gene: TRBJ2-3; D gene: TRBD1; CDR3 protein: CASSSTDRGRTDTQYF; CDR3 DNA: TGTGCCAGCAGCTCGACGGACAGGGGGCGCACAGATACGCAGTATTTT
V gene: TRBV30; clone size: NA; J gene: TRBJ2-1; D gene: TRBD2; CDR3 protein: CAWSVRGTSGVSLMGEQFF; CDR3 DNA: TGTGCCTGGAGTGTAAGGGGGACTAGCGGGGTGTCACTAATGGGTGAGCAGTTCTTC
V gene: TRBV20-1; clone size: many; J gene: TRBJ2-3; D gene: TRBD2; CDR3 protein: CSASRTSGRSDTQYF; CDR3 DNA: TGCAGTGCTAGCCGGACTAGCGGGAGGTCTGATACGCAGTATTTT
V gene: TRBV4-1; clone size: NA; J gene: TRBJ2-3; D gene: NA; CDR3 protein: CASSQMPGDGSDTQYF; CDR3 DNA: TGCGCCAGCAGCCAGATGCCGGGGGACGGGAGCGATACGCAGTATTTT
V gene: TRBV11-2; clone size: many; J gene: TRBJ1-3; D gene: NA; CDR3 protein: CASSLDGEGTHRDTIYF; CDR3 DNA: TGTGCCAGCAGCTTAGATGGTGAGGGTACCCACCGGGACACCATATATTTT
V gene: TRBV2; clone size: many; J gene: TRBJ2-5; D gene: NA; CDR3 protein: CASSERARTLQETQYF; CDR3 DNA: TGTGCCAGCAGTGAAAGGGCCCGGACTCTCCAAGAGACCCAGTACTTC
V gene: TRBV6-1; clone size: few; J gene: TRBJ1-2; D gene: NA; CDR3 protein: CASSGRGGANYGYTF; CDR3 DNA: TGTGCCAGCAGTGGGAGGGGGGGTGCCAACTATGGCTACACCTTC
V gene: TRBV27; clone size: NA; J gene: TRBJ1-2; D gene: NA; CDR3 protein: CASSPLLRAANYGYTF; CDR3 DNA: TGTGCCAGCAGTCCACTCCTGAGGGCAGCTAACTATGGCTACACCTTC
V gene: TRBV28; clone size: medium-sized; J gene: TRBJ2-7; D gene: NA; CDR3 protein: CASSLVGGGSSYEQYF; CDR3 DNA: TGTGCCAGCAGTTTAGTAGGGGGAGGGTCGTCCTACGAGCAGTACTTC
V gene: TRBV10-2; clone size: many; J gene: TRBJ2-3; D gene: TRBD2; CDR3 protein: CASSPETSGRPDTQYF; CDR3 DNA: TGCGCCAGCAGCCCAGAGACTAGCGGGAGGCCAGATACGCAGTATTTT